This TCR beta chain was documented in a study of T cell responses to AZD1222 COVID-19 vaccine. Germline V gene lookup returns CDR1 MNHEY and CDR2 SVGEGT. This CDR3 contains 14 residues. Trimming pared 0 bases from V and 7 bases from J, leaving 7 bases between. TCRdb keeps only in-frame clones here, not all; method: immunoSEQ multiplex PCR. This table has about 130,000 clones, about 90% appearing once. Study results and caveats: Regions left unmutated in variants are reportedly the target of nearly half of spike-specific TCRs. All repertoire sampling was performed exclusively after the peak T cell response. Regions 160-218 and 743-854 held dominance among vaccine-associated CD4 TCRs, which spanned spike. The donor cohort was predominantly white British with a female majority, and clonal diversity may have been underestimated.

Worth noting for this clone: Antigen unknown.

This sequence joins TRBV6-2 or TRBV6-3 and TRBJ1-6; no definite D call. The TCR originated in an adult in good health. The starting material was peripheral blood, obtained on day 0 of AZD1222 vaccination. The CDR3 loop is CASSYSNLNSPLHF. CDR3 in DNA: TGTGCCAGCAGTTACTCGAACCTCAATTCACCCCTCCACTTT.